This section outlines one T cell receptor (beta chain) sequence together with its context. As processed by the authors: Reference gene primers were amplified, and this amplification served to estimate nucleated cell counts. Using immunoSEQ multiplex PCR, the repertoire was profiled, and TCRdb retains in-frame clones only, with some absent. V, J and clone size derive from that table, while D and trimming were established from the DNA sequence. The data show around 230,000 clones, with just over 85% seen just once and 3.5% to 4.5% held by the top ten. Trimming took off 0 bases at V and 0 bases at J, with 11 bases between the two ends. There are 17 residues in the CDR3. Germline CDR1 and CDR2: SGHTA and FQGTGA. The data were taken from a study of blood T cell repertoires in COVID-19. Study details: Whether acute or convalescent, the COVID-19 samples came from the United States, Italy and Spain.

This rearrangement joins TRBV7-3 to TRBJ2-2; tentative D call: TRBD2 (6 bases). Source material: PBMCs or T cells enriched from blood (not recorded which). The receptor's source is a woman aged 35 to 49 with acute COVID-19. CDR3 loop: CASSLTEGTANTGELFF. The DNA of the CDR3 is TGTGCCAGCAGCTTAACGGAGGGAACAGCGAACACCGGGGAGCTGTTTTTT. Looking up the rest from reference TRBV7-3 and TRBJ2-2 gives the full variable domain: GAGVSQTPSNKVTEKGKYVELRCDPISGHTALYWYRQSLGQGPEFLIYFQGTGAADDSGLPNDRFFAVRPEGSVSTLKIQRTERGDSAVYLCASSLTEGTANTGELFFGEGSRLTVL.